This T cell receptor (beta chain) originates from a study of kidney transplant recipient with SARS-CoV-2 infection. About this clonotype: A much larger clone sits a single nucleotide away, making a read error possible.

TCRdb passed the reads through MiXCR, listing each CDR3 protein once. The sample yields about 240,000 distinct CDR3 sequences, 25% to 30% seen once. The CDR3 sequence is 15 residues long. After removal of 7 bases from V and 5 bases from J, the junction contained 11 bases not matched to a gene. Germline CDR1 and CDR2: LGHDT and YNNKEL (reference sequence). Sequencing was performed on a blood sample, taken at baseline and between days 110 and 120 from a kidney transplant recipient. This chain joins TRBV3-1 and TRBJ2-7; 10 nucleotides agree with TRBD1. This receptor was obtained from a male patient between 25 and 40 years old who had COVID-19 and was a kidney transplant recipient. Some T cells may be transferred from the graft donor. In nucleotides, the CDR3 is TGTGCCAGCAATTATAGGGGACAGGGGACGAACGAGCAGTACTTC. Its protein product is CASNYRGQGTNEQYF.